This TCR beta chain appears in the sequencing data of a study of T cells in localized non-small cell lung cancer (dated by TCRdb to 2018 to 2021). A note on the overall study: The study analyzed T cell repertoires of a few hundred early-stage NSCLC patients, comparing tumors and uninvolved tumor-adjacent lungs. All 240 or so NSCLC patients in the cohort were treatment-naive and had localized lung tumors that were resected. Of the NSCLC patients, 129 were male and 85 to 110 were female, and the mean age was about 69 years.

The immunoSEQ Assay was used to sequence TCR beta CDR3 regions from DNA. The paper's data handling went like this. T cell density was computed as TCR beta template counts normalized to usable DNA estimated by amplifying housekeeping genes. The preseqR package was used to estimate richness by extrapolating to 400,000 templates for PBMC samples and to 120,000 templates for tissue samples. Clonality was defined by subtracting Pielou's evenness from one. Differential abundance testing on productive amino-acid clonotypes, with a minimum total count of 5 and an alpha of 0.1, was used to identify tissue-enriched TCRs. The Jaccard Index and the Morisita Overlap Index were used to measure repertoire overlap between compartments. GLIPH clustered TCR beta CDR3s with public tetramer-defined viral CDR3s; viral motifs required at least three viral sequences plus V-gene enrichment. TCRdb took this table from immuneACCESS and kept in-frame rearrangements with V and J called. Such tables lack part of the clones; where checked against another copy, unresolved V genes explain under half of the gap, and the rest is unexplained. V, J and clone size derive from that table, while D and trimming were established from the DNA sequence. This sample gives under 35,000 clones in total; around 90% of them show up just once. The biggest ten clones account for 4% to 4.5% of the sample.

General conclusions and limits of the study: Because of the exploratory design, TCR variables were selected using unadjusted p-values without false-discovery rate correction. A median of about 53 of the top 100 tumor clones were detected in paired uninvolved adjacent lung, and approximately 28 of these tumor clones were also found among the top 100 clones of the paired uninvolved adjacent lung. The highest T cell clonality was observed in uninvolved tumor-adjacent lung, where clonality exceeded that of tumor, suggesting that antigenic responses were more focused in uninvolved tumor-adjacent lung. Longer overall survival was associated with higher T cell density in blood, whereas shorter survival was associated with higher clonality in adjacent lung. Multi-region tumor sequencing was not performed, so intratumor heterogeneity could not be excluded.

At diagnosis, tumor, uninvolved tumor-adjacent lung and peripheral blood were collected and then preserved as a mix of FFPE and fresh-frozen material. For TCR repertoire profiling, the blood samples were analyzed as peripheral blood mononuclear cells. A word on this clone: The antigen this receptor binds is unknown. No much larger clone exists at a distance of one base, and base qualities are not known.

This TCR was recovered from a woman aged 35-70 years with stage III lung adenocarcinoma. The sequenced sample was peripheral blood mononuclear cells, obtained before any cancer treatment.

The DNA reads TGTGCCAGCAGTGTACACAGGGTGAACACTGAAGCTTTCTTT. The resulting protein is CASSVHRVNTEAFF. The rearranged segments are TRBV2 and TRBJ1-1; possibly the D gene is TRBD1, per 6 matching bases. From a lookup of the germline V gene, CDR1 and CDR2 are SNHLY and FYNNEI. The CDR3 spans 14 residues, from the cysteine through the phenylalanine. Of all the DNA, just the CDR3 is kept, 42 bases in frame from base 1. The junction carries 9 bases between V and J, which are trimmed by 4 bases and 0 bases respectively. Reference TRBV2 and TRBJ1-1 genes cover what lies past the CDR3, so the full variable domain is EPEVTQTPSHQVTQMGQEVILRCVPISNHLYFYWYRQILGQKVEFLVSFYNNEISEKSEIFDDQFSVERPDGSNFTLKIRSTKLEDSAMYFCASSVHRVNTEAFFGQGTRLTVV.